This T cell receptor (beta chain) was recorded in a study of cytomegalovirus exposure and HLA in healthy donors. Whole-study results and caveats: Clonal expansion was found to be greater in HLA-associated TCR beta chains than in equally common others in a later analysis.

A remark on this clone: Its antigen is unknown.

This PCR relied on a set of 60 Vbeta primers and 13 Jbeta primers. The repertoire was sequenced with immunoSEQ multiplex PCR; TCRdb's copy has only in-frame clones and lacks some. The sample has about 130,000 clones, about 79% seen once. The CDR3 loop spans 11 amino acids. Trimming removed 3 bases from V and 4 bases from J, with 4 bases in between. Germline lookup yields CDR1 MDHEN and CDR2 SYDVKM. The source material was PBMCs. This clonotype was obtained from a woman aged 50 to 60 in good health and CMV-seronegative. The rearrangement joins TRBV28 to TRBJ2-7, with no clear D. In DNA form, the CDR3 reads TGTGCCAGCAGTTTCGAGTACGAGCAGTACTTC. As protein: CASSFEYEQYF.